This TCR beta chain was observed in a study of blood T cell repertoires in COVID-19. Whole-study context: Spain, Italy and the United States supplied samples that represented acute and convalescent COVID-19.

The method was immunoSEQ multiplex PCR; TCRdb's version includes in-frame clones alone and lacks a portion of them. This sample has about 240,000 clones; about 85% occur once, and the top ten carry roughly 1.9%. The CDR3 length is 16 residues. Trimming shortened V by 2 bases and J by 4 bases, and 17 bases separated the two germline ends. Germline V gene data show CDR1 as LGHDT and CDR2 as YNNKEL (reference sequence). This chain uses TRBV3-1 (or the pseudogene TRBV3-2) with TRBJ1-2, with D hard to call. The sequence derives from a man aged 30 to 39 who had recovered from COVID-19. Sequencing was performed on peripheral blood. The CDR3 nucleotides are TGTGCCAGCAGCCAACGCGGACTGCCCCGGGTCTATGGCTACACCTTC. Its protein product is CASSQRGLPRVYGYTF.